This T cell receptor (beta chain) appears in the sequencing data of a study of cytomegalovirus exposure and HLA in healthy donors (TCRdb year 2017). Notes on the research overall: According to a later analysis, the 120 validation repertoires were produced on the same platform as the 700 or so repertoires of the first cohort. The study was designed to test whether signatures of past pathogen exposure could be identified by cataloging public T cell receptors. Along with the approximately 620-subject first cohort, a separate validation cohort of over a hundred different subjects was used. High-throughput TCR immunosequencing, statistical association of individual TCRs with disease status, and machine learning were combined to predict cytomegalovirus infection status.

The donors belonged to the validation cohort of roughly 120 subjects, which was separate from the 666-subject first cohort. Taken from cysteine to phenylalanine, the CDR3 has 15 residues. Only CDR3 DNA remains: 45 bases, in frame from the first base. CDR1 and CDR2 were assigned from the germline V gene as SGHTS and YDEGEE. The junction carries 12 bases between V and J, which are trimmed by 4 bases and 2 bases respectively. The library was obtained by the immunoSEQ multiplex PCR assay. The paper's processing steps were these. A statistical classification framework was developed to diagnose cytomegalovirus status using the catalog of TCR beta chain sequences. TCRdb took this table from immuneACCESS and kept in-frame rearrangements with V and J called. Such tables lack part of the clones; where checked against another copy, unresolved V genes explain under half of the gap, and the rest is unexplained. Clone size and V and J calls were adopted from that table, with D and trimming inferred from the DNA. Recorded for this sample are some 45,000 clones; around nine tenths of them occurred a single time. The ten largest clones add up to 5.5% to 6.5% of the sample.

Results and caveats for the whole study, not just this receptor: In the study, roughly 160 TCR beta chains were listed as associated with cytomegalovirus. In both the original and validation cohorts, the classifier was reported to diagnose cytomegalovirus status with high specificity and sensitivity. Of the cluster scores, around 95% were above 0 in a later analysis, which found that TCRs clustered in the first cohort also tended to co-occur in the 95 to 150 validation repertoires. All 120 or so repertoires were used to score co-occurrence in the validation cohort in a later analysis, because that analysis had no HLA typing for the cohort. Across donors, most TCR sequences were observed very rarely, whereas some public TCRs were present in many individuals. A few of the identified cytomegalovirus-associated TCR beta chains were confirmed in vitro to be specific for cytomegalovirus antigens. According to the authors, the approach could potentially be generalized to other disease states and immunological phenotypes.

This clone was seen a single time. What this receptor recognizes is not known. There are no base qualities to consult, and no much larger clone falls within one base. The specimen sequenced was PBMCs. The clonotype comes from a man aged 18 to 29 in good health and CMV-seronegative. The rearrangement combines TRBV5-8 with TRBJ2-2, with a weak D call of TRBD1 (5 bases match). The CDR3 amino acid sequence is: CASSRQRINTGELFF. The nucleotide sequence reads TGTGCCAGCAGCCGACAGAGGATCAACACCGGGGAGCTGTTTTTT.